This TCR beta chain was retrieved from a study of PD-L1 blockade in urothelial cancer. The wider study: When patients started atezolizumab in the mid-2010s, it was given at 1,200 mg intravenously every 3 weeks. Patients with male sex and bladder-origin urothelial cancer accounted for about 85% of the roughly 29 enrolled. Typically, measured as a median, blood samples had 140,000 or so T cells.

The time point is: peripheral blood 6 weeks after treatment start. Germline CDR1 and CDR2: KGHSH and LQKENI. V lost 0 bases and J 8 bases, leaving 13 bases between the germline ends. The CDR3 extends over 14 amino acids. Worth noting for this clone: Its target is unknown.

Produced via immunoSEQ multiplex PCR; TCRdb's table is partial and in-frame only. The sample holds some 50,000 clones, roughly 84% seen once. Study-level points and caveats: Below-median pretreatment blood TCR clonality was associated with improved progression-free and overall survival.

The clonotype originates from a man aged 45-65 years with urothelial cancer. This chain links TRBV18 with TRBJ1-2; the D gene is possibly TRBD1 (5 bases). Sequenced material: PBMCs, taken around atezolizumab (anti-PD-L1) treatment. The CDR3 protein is CASSPPSKGEGYTF. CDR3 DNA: TGTGCCAGCTCACCACCGTCAAAAGGGGAAGGCTACACCTTC.